Presented here are 17 T cell receptor beta chains from one specimen sequenced in a study of beta chain features in type 1 diabetes. Sequenced material consisted of expressed TCRB transcripts (all of the isolated RNA was reverse transcribed). Clones were read by immunoSEQ multiplex PCR, and TCRdb kept only the in-frame ones, dropping some. The sample yields over 600,000 clones, roughly 12% seen once. Study results and limitations: All four CD4+ subsets of Type 1 diabetes patients contained TCRB CDR3s that were moderately but significantly shorter.

Their specific antigens are unknown. The sample was naive CD4+ T cells from blood. These receptors were collected from a man aged 30 to 45 with type 1 diabetes.

This clone was observed a handful of times. The same CDR3 is also encoded by other DNA sequences in this sample. The chain links TRBV7-9 to TRBJ2-1, with D maybe TRBD1 (6 bases). V was pared by 0 bases and J by 3 bases, with 6 bases between. There are 14 residues in the CDR3. From germline, CDR1 is SEHNR and CDR2 FQNEAQ (reference sequence). The CDR3: CASSLAGHYNEQFF. DNA for the CDR3: TGTGCCAGCAGCTTAGCGGGACACTACAATGAGCAGTTCTTC.

This rearrangement joins TRBV6-5 to TRBJ2-3, with D possibly matching TRBD1 (5 bases). The CDR3 length is 15 residues. CDR1 is MNHEY and CDR2 is SVGAGI in the germline V gene. The V and J ends lost 2 bases and 7 bases respectively, with 16 bases between them. CDR3 amino acids: CASSYGLGQGHTQYF. For the CDR3, the DNA is TGTGCCAGCAGTTACGGATTGGGGCAGGGTCATACGCAGTATTTT.

The gene calls are TRBV11-2 and TRBJ2-7; D not resolved. The CDR3 sequence is 14 residues long. Germline CDR1 is SGHAT and CDR2 is FQNNGV. The V end lost 7 bases, the J end lost 2 bases, and 15 bases lay between the germline ends. The CDR3 DNA reads as TGTGCCAGCACAGTGGACCTAAATACCTACGAGCAGTACTTC. Its protein product is CASTVDLNTYEQYF.

In this sample, this clone turned up a few times. This chain joins TRBV5-6 and TRBJ1-6, with D possibly TRBD1 on 5 matching bases. CDR1 SGHDT and CDR2 YYEEEE come from the germline V gene. The CDR3 is 15 residues long. The ends were cut back, 0 bases at V and 6 bases at J, with 10 bases in the middle. The CDR3 DNA reads TGTGCCAGCAGCTTGGGGCAGGGAATTAATTCACCCCTCCACTTT. This sequence encodes CASSLGQGINSPLHF.

The genes are TRBV2 and TRBJ1-5; no reliable D call. The CDR3 runs to 14 residues. Trimming pared 4 bases from V and 3 bases from J, leaving 10 bases between. CDR1 is SNHLY and CDR2 is FYNNEI in the germline V gene. The chain's CDR3 is CASSVRWLNQPQHF. CDR3 coding DNA: TGTGCCAGCAGTGTCAGATGGCTCAATCAGCCCCAGCATTTT.

On this clone: Other DNA sequences within the sample encode an identical CDR3. The chain joins TRBV5-1 to TRBJ2-5; TRBD1 might be the D (6 bases). The CDR3 spans 16 residues. Germline lookup yields CDR1 SGHRS and CDR2 YFSETQ. V gave up 4 bases and J gave up 2 bases, with 18 bases separating them. As DNA, the CDR3 is TGCGCCAGCAGCCTGGTTGTCGACAGGCTGCAAGAGACCCAGTACTTC. Protein: CASSLVVDRLQETQYF.

This chain links TRBV15 with TRBJ1-2; D unresolved. The V end was cut by 0 bases, the J end by 2 bases, with 13 bases between. This CDR3 contains 16 residues. CDR1 and CDR2 (germline): LNHNV, YYDKDF (reference sequence). CDR3 DNA sequence: TGTGCCACCAGCAGAGAATGGAGCACGGAAAACTATGGCTACACCTTC. It codes for CATSREWSTENYGYTF.

This clone was picked up a small number of times. The sample has other DNA sequences that encode this CDR3 too. The chain recombines TRBV5-1 with TRBJ1-1, with 7 bases lining up with TRBD1. Unmatched junction bases numbered 0, after V lost 1 base and J lost 0 bases. The CDR3 spans 14 residues. Germline assignment: CDR1 SGHRS and CDR2 YFSETQ. Here the CDR3 reads CASSLTGVNTEAFF. DNA of the CDR3: TGCGCCAGCAGCTTGACAGGGGTGAACACTGAAGCTTTCTTT.

This chain joins TRBV7-3 and TRBJ2-3; possibly TRBD2 for D (6 bases). This CDR3 spans 14 amino acids. Trimming stripped 5 bases from V and 3 bases from J, with 12 bases between. Germline V gene lookup returns CDR1 SGHTA and CDR2 FQGTGA. CDR3 sequence reads: CASSPGRGTDTQYF. CDR3 coding DNA: TGTGCCAGCAGCCCTGGGCGGGGAACAGATACGCAGTATTTT. Combining the CDR3 with reference TRBV7-3 and TRBJ2-3 gives the whole variable domain GAGVSQTPSNKVTEKGKYVELRCDPISGHTALYWYRQSLGQGPEFLIYFQGTGAADDSGLPNDRFFAVRPEGSVSTLKIQRTERGDSAVYLCASSPGRGTDTQYFGPGTRLTVL.

This clone came up a few times. This chain connects TRBV13 to TRBJ1-2; D unclear. Per germline, CDR1 PRHDT and CDR2 FYEKMQ (reference sequence). V shed 5 bases and J shed 7 bases, with 8 bases lying between them. The CDR3 totals 11 residues. The CDR3 nucleotides read TGTGCCAGCAGCCGCGAGAGTGGCTACACCTTC. Translated: CASSRESGYTF. Using reference TRBV13 and TRBJ1-2 for the parts outside the CDR3, the full variable domain is AAGVIQSPRHLIKEKRETATLKCYPIPRHDTVYWYQQGPGQDPQFLISFYEKMQSDKGSIPDRFSAQQFSDYHSELNMSSLELGDSALYFCASSRESGYTFGSGTRLTVV.

The table lists this clone with a few counts. The V call is TRBV2, the J call TRBJ2-5; 7 bases map to TRBD2. This CDR3 comprises 14 residues. Germline CDR1 reads SNHLY; CDR2 reads FYNNEI. V lost 4 bases to trimming and J lost 1 base; unmatched junction nucleotides: 3. CDR3 nucleotide sequence: TGTGCCAGCAGTGGAGCGGGGCGCCAAGAGACCCAGTACTTC. Its translation: CASSGAGRQETQYF.

This clone has just a few counts. J is TRBJ2-3 and V is TRBV27; 9 positions agree with TRBD2. The V segment lost 5 bases and the J segment 4 bases; nucleotides outside the gene matches: 4. The CDR3 has 14 residues. Germline values: CDR1 MNHEY, CDR2 SMNVEV (reference sequence). The CDR3 is CASSPRTSADTQYF. The CDR3, as DNA: TGTGCCAGCAGTCCGAGGACTAGCGCAGATACGCAGTATTTT.

The V and J genes are TRBV9 and TRBJ2-1, with 7 bases that match TRBD1. The germline CDR1 and CDR2 sequences are SGDLS and YYNGEE. The CDR3 length is 15 residues. Trimming took 4 bases from V and 2 from J; bases not matched to a gene: 6. DNA of the CDR3: TGTGCCAGCAGCCCCCGACAGGGTACCTACAATGAGCAGTTCTTC. Translation: CASSPRQGTYNEQFF.

This clone has more than one count but fewer than ten. The J gene is TRBJ2-1, the V gene TRBV4-3, with D perhaps matching TRBD2 (5 bases). Germline CDR1 is LGHNA and CDR2 is YSLEER. Trimming took 1 base from V and 10 from J, leaving 14 bases between them. The CDR3 covers 14 residues. The CDR3 coding sequence is TGCGCCAGCAGCCAAGTCCTCCCACCGGGGGAGCAGTTCTTC. This encodes CASSQVLPPGEQFF.

This clone has a handful of counts. The CDR3: CASTTGLAEYEQYF. For the CDR3, the DNA is TGTGCCAGCACCACAGGGCTAGCGGAATACGAGCAGTACTTC. This chain joins TRBV7-2 and TRBJ2-7; D is perhaps TRBD2 (7 bases). Germline V gene lookup returns CDR1 SGHTA and CDR2 FQGNSA. The CDR3 has 14 residues. Trimming shortened V by 7 bases and J by 4 bases, and 17 bases separated the two germline ends. The whole variable domain, filled in from reference TRBV7-2 and TRBJ2-7, reads GAGVSQSPSNKVTEKGKDVELRCDPISGHTALYWYRQSLGQGLEFLIYFQGNSAPDKSGLPSDRFSAERTGGSVSTLTIQRTQQEDSAVYLCASTTGLAEYEQYFGPGTRLTVT.

This clone was seen a handful of times. The chain couples TRBV15 to TRBJ2-7; D perhaps matches TRBD1 (6 bases). CDR3 size: 13 residues. V was shortened by 3 bases and J by 2 bases, with 8 bases between the two germline ends. Germline CDR1 LNHNV, CDR2 YYDKDF (reference sequence). DNA for the CDR3: TGTGCCACCAGCAGGGACAGAACCTACGAGCAGTACTTC. It encodes CATSRDRTYEQYF.

This clone has more than one count but fewer than ten. The chain has TRBV29-1 and TRBJ2-1, with D perhaps TRBD1 (5 bases). V was shortened by 2 bases and J by 7 bases, with 15 bases between the two germline ends. The CDR3 contains 14 residues. CDR1 and CDR2 from the germline V gene are SQVTM and ANQGSEA. CDR3 in amino acids: CSVEMGRSRNEQFF. CDR3 nucleotides: TGCAGCGTTGAAATGGGGCGGTCTAGGAATGAGCAGTTCTTC.